This T cell receptor (beta chain) was captured by sequencing in a study of blood T cell repertoires in COVID-19. Study-level background: From the United States, Italy and Spain came samples of acute and convalescent COVID-19. In each case, the material was cDNA or gDNA derived from T cells, B-cell-depleted T cells, or PBMCs.

This CDR3 has 16 residues. The V gene end was trimmed by 0 bases and the J gene end by 4 bases; junction bases not matched to a gene: 7. The germline CDR1 and CDR2 sequences are SGHDN and FVKESK. In the authors' methods: Counts of nucleated cells, estimated from reference gene primer amplification, were obtained. TCRdb keeps only in-frame clones here, not all; method: immunoSEQ multiplex PCR. The D gene and trimming were derived from the DNA, and the V and J assignments and clone size from that table. The sample records 95,000 to 110,000 clones, approximately 89% being singletons. This clone was detected only a few times.

Material for sequencing was peripheral blood. The chain joins TRBV14 to TRBJ1-1; the match to TRBD1 covers 8 bases. This clonotype was sampled from a man aged 45-65 years with active or convalescent COVID-19. CDR3 region: CASSQDPGGTGTEAFF. The CDR3 DNA reads as TGTGCCAGCAGCCAAGATCCAGGGGGCACGGGCACTGAAGCTTTCTTT. Supplemented by reference TRBV14 and TRBJ1-1, the full variable domain reads EAGVTQFPSHSVIEKGQTVTLRCDPISGHDNLYWYRRVMGKEIKFLLHFVKESKQDESGMPNNRFLAERTGGTYSTLKVQPAELEDSGVYFCASSQDPGGTGTEAFFGQGTRLTVV.